What follows are 5 T cell receptor beta chains derived from one specimen sequenced in a study of HIV-infected children after antiretroviral therapy interruption (dated by TCRdb to the late 2010s). The intended sense of this specimen's treatment or condition label: PENTA 11 planned treatment interruption arm or continuous ART arm. The receptor library was made with 3' RACE. Instrument used: Illumina MiSeq. TCR libraries were constructed from RNA with a 3' RACE protocol that used unique molecular identifiers to correct for PCR amplification bias. The public reads were reprocessed in TCRdb via fastp at Q25 and MiXCR, keeping in-frame beta chains. Entries that share a CDR3 protein sequence are merged under the most common genes and DNA. The sample data list 30,000 to 40,000 distinct CDR3 sequences, and approximately 7% of these were observed just once. The top ten hold more than 0.95% of the sample. The input for sequencing was CD45RA+ CD4+ T cells from PBMCs, pooled from several time points, taken from a donor given antiretroviral therapy, either interrupted or continuous. This specimen's cell subset or site label, interpreted: naive CD4+ CD45RA+ CD45RO- T cells. The receptors derive from a pool of human donors with HIV.

The table lists this clonotype with a few counts. The J gene is TRBJ1-4, the V gene TRBV19, with D maybe TRBD1 (6 bases). CDR1 LNHDA and CDR2 SQIVND come from the germline V gene (reference sequence). Trimming removed 5 bases at V and 5 bases at J, with 15 bases between. The CDR3 has 15 residues. The DNA of the CDR3 is TGTGCCAGTAGTTCCGGGGGGACACAGAATGAAAAACTGTTTTTT. Translation: CASSSGGTQNEKLFF.

The DNA of the CDR3 is TGTGCCAGCAGTGCTAAGGACAGGTCAATCCAGCAGTACTTC. It encodes CASSAKDRSIQQYF. The rearrangement links TRBV2 to TRBJ2-7; 7 bases line up with TRBD1. CDR1 SNHLY and CDR2 FYNNEI come from the germline V gene. The CDR3 runs 14 residues. The J segment lost 8 bases and the V segment lost 4 bases, leaving 11 bases of the junction unmatched.

This clonotype was observed at least ten times. This chain connects TRBV29-1 to TRBJ1-1, with D hard to call. The CDR3 totals 14 residues. The V end lost 6 bases, the J end lost 2 bases, and 16 bases lay between the germline ends. In germline, CDR1 is SQVTM, CDR2 ANQGSEA. This CDR3 reads CSVQTSKTNTEAFF. CDR3 DNA sequence: TGCAGCGTCCAAACTTCAAAAACAAACACTGAAGCTTTCTTT. Full variable domain (missing parts from reference TRBV29-1 and TRBJ1-1): SAVISQKPSRDICQRGTSLTIQCQVDSQVTMMFWYRQQPGQSLTLIATANQGSEATYESGFVIDKFPISRPNLTFSTLTVSNMSPEDSSIYLCSVQTSKTNTEAFFGQGTRLTVV.

The chain couples TRBV20-1 to TRBJ1-5; D gene uncertain. The length of the CDR3 is 14 residues. Germline V gene sequence: CDR1 DFQATT, CDR2 SNEGSKA (reference sequence). V was clipped by 5 bases and J by 3 bases, with 14 bases between them. CDR3: CSAQRRGINQPQHF. CDR3 DNA sequence: TGCAGTGCTCAACGGCGCGGTATCAATCAGCCCCAGCATTTT.

Comments on this clonotype: A single base separates this from a much larger clone, so it may be a read error. The chain's CDR3 is CASSEWDTKQFF. CDR3 DNA: TGCGCCAGCAGTGAGTGGGACACAAAGCAGTTCTTC. The chain couples TRBV10-1 to TRBJ2-1; a possible D gene is TRBD1 (6 bases). Germline assignment: CDR1 WNHNN and CDR2 SYGVQD (reference sequence). V was pared by 1 base and J by 11 bases, with 9 bases between. This CDR3 region has 12 residues.